This record concerns one TCR beta chain sequence. Its antigen is not identified. The data stem from a study of CXCR3-negative and CXCR3-positive naive CD8 T cells. Looking at the study overall: Libraries each contributed about 1.5 +/- 0.3 million TRB reads, for around 150 million in total.

UMI-tagged TRB cDNA libraries were built via 5' RACE. No DNA is given; TCRdb re-called the 5' RACE reads and lists each CDR3 protein once. The listing records over 150,000 distinct CDR3 sequences. The CDR3 is 12 residues long. The germline V gene encodes CDR1 SEHNR and CDR2 FQNEAQ (reference sequence). Study-level points and caveats: TRB CDR3s of CXCR3-positive naive cells were more hydrophobic than those of CXCR3-negative naive cells.

Triplicate sorting captured approximately 300,000 cells each from every CD8+ T cell subset. Naive CD8+ T cells were CD45RO-CCR7+CD27+CD95-. V gene TRBV7-9 combines with J gene TRBJ1-2. The receptor's source is a human donor in good health. Some clones in this sample may be carry-over from other donors' samples. Sequencing used naive CXCR3+ CD8+ T cells from blood. The subset was: CD45RO-CCR7+CD27+CD95- naive CD8+ T cells expressing CXCR3 (TNR3+). The CDR3 reads CASGSGGEGYTF.